These 5 T cell receptor beta chains were sequenced from one sample in a study of blood T cell repertoires in COVID-19. The protocol was immunoSEQ multiplex PCR, while the TCRdb copy is restricted to in-frame clones and leaves out a portion. There are 300,000 to 350,000 clones in the sample; 80% to 90% occur only once, and over 4.5% lies in the top ten. Sequenced sample: PBMCs or T cells enriched from blood (not recorded which). Source of these receptors: a young man who had recovered from COVID-19.

The J gene is TRBJ1-1, the V gene TRBV28; D ambiguous. This CDR3 has 13 amino acids. V lost 5 bases, J lost 3 bases, and 10 bases lay in between. Germline-derived CDR1 and CDR2 are MDHEN and SYDVKM. The CDR3 sequence is CASSRLRDTEAFF. The CDR3 coding sequence is TGTGCCAGCAGTCGGCTCCGGGACACTGAAGCTTTCTTT.

The rearrangement uses TRBV4-1 and TRBJ2-6, with 9 bases identical to TRBD1. J lost 0 bases, V lost 3 bases, and 6 bases had no gene match. CDR1 and CDR2 (germline): MGHRA, YSYEKL. CDR3 length equals 18 residues. The CDR3 here is CASSHDRGTTSGANVLTF. Here the CDR3 DNA reads TGCGCCAGCAGCCATGACAGGGGGACCACCTCTGGGGCCAACGTCCTGACTTTC.

The sample holds one count of this clone. This chain links TRBV27 with TRBJ2-7; 8 nucleotides match TRBD2. The ends lost 5 bases at V and 2 bases at J; junction bases unmatched: 14. The CDR3 has 17 residues. Germline loops: CDR1 MNHEY, CDR2 SMNVEV (reference sequence). CDR3 region: CASSPGGGRLIAYEQYF. CDR3 in DNA: TGTGCCAGCAGTCCGGGAGGGGGACGCTTAATTGCCTACGAGCAGTACTTC.

The count of this clone is one. The chain links TRBV10-3 to TRBJ2-1, with 16 bases aligning to TRBD2. The CDR3 is 13 amino acids. The trim removed 11 bases at V and 15 bases at J, leaving 10 bases unmatched. Germline CDR1 and CDR2: ENHRY and SYGVKD. The DNA of the CDR3 is TGTGCCGCCGGGACTAGCGGGGGGGCTAGACGGTTCTTC. It encodes CAAGTSGGARRFF.

This chain links TRBV28 with TRBJ2-7; D remains unclear. The CDR3 is 13 amino acids. Trimming cost V 6 bases and J 4 bases, with 13 bases left between them. Germline V gives CDR1 MDHEN, CDR2 SYDVKM. The chain's CDR3 is CASSLRPLYEQYF. CDR3 bases: TGTGCCAGCAGCCTTCGTCCCCTTTACGAGCAGTACTTC.